Shown below are 29 T cell receptor beta chains from a single sample sequenced in a study of lymphopenia after photon versus proton radiotherapy. This table comes from immunoSEQ multiplex PCR, and its TCRdb copy is limited to in-frame clones, with some not included. Among roughly 63,000 clones listed, roughly 84% were seen once. The sequencing used peripheral blood, collected from a patient treated with proton-based radiotherapy. These receptor sequences come from a man in his sixties with pancreatic cancer.

The chain uses TRBV10-3 and TRBJ1-6; D gene ambiguous. The CDR3 covers 15 residues. V dropped 4 bases and J dropped 5 bases, with 12 bases sitting between them. The germline V gene has CDR1 ENHRY and CDR2 SYGVKD. The CDR3 loop is CAISAGSPNNSPLHF. The CDR3 DNA reads TGTGCCATCAGTGCGGGCAGTCCTAATAATTCACCCCTCCACTTT.

The rearrangement uses TRBV28 and TRBJ1-2, with 10 bases fitting TRBD1. Germline V gene sequence: CDR1 MDHEN, CDR2 SYDVKM. V dropped 1 base and J dropped 7; count of bases not matched to a gene: 12. The CDR3 sequence is 17 residues long. Written as DNA, the CDR3 is TGTGCCAGCAGTTTATTAGAGGGAGGGACAGGGGTTGGTGGCTACACCTTC. This gives the protein CASSLLEGGTGVGGYTF.

The V gene is TRBV27, the J gene TRBJ2-1, with D unresolved. From germline, CDR1 is MNHEY and CDR2 SMNVEV (reference sequence). This CDR3 spans 14 amino acids. Trimming removed 5 bases from V and 7 bases from J, with 15 bases in between. CDR3 in amino acids: CASSGFRVQNEQFF. The CDR3 DNA is TGTGCCAGCAGTGGGTTCCGGGTGCAGAATGAGCAGTTCTTC.

This clone has just a few counts. The chain joins TRBV13 to TRBJ2-2, with 15 bases aligning to TRBD2. Germline lookup yields CDR1 PRHDT and CDR2 FYEKMQ (reference sequence). The length of the CDR3 is 19 residues. The V gene end was trimmed by 5 bases and the J gene end by 5 bases; junction bases not matched to a gene: 12. CDR3 amino acids: CASSPGLAGGLRRTGELFF. The CDR3 region has the DNA TGTGCCAGCAGCCCAGGACTAGCGGGAGGGTTGCGTCGGACCGGGGAGCTGTTTTTT.

J is TRBJ2-5 and V is TRBV4-2; 9 nucleotides align to TRBD2. This CDR3 spans 18 amino acids. CDR1 and CDR2 (germline): LGHNA, YNFKEQ. Trimming took 4 bases from V and 5 from J; bases not matched to a gene: 17. The CDR3 reads CASSPRRAGGPGGETQYF. DNA for the CDR3: TGTGCCAGCAGCCCCCGGAGGGCGGGAGGGCCCGGGGGGGAGACCCAGTACTTC.

The rearrangement links TRBV30 to TRBJ2-1; D not certain. V was pared by 3 bases and J by 4 bases, with 7 bases between. The CDR3 has 12 residues. In germline, CDR1 is GTSNPN, CDR2 SVGIG (reference sequence). The CDR3 region has the DNA TGTGCCTGGAGGGCGGATTACAATGAGCAGTTCTTC. Protein product: CAWRADYNEQFF.

This clone was seen a handful of times. The rearrangement links TRBV6-5 to TRBJ1-5; D is perhaps TRBD1 (6 bases). Looked up from germline, CDR1 is MNHEY and CDR2 is SVGAGI. Deletions cut 6 bases from V and 6 bases from J, with 12 bases between. The CDR3 spans 13 residues. CDR3 residues: CASRGGLSQPQHF. In DNA, the CDR3 is TGTGCCAGCAGGGGGGGCTTGAGTCAGCCCCAGCATTTT.

The genes are TRBV14 and TRBJ2-7, with a possible D match to TRBD1 (6 bases). The germline CDR1 and CDR2 sequences are SGHDN and FVKESK. V lost 5 bases, J lost 4 bases, and 18 bases lay in between. The CDR3 extends over 15 amino acids. The CDR3 reads CASSALTGLPYEQYF. CDR3 nucleotides: TGTGCCAGCAGCGCGCTAACAGGGTTGCCGTACGAGCAGTACTTC.

The rearrangement joins TRBV29-1 to TRBJ2-2, with D perhaps TRBD1 (6 bases). V was pared by 4 bases and J by 4 bases, with 10 bases between. Germline CDR1 is SQVTM and CDR2 is ANQGSEA. There are 13 residues in the CDR3. Here the CDR3 reads CSVAQGSTGELFF. The CDR3 DNA sequence: TGCAGCGTTGCCCAGGGGTCCACCGGGGAGCTGTTTTTT.

J is TRBJ1-3 and V is TRBV6-5; 9 nucleotides align to TRBD1. CDR1 is MNHEY, CDR2 SVGAGI, per germline. The CDR3 sequence is 15 residues long. V gave up 6 bases and J gave up 3 bases; unmatched junction bases: 6. In DNA form, the CDR3 reads TGTGCCAGCAGCTCCGGGACAGGGTTTGGAAACACCATATATTTT. It encodes CASSSGTGFGNTIYF.

The chain has TRBV28 and TRBJ2-7, with 9 bases matching TRBD1. The length of the CDR3 is 14 residues. Germline trimming cut 4 bases from V and 4 bases from J; bases unmatched to any gene: 5. Germline V gives CDR1 MDHEN, CDR2 SYDVKM. CDR3 nucleotides: TGTGCCAGCAGTTCCCGGGACAGGGCTTACGAGCAGTACTTC. It codes for CASSSRDRAYEQYF.

The chain couples TRBV6-1 to TRBJ2-3; 12 nucleotides agree with TRBD2. The germline gives CDR1 MNHNS, CDR2 SASEGT. J lost 3 bases, V lost 4 bases, and 14 bases had no gene match. The CDR3 runs to 19 residues. The CDR3 reads CASSVEPGLLAGGTDTQYF. The DNA for the CDR3 is TGTGCCAGCAGTGTAGAACCAGGTTTGCTAGCGGGAGGGACAGATACGCAGTATTTT.

The rearrangement uses TRBV27 and TRBJ1-2, with D maybe TRBD1 (6 bases). CDR1 is MNHEY, CDR2 SMNVEV, per germline (reference sequence). V lost 5 bases and J lost 4, with 11 bases in between. There are 13 residues in the CDR3. This CDR3 reads CASSNRVGYGYTF. The DNA for the CDR3 is TGTGCCAGCAGTAACAGGGTTGGCTATGGCTACACCTTC.

The J gene is TRBJ2-3, the V gene TRBV15, with D unresolved. V lost 4 bases to trimming and J lost 0 bases, with 11 bases between them. CDR1 LNHNV and CDR2 YYDKDF come from the germline V gene (reference sequence). The CDR3 covers 15 residues. CDR3 in DNA: TGTGCCACCAGCACTCGGCACCATAGCACAGATACGCAGTATTTT. Its protein product is CATSTRHHSTDTQYF.

V gene TRBV23-1 combines with J gene TRBJ2-4, with 15 nucleotides matching TRBD2. TRBV23-1 counts as an open reading frame of uncertain function. The CDR3 covers 18 residues. With 0 bases clipped from V and 8 bases from J, the junction kept 8 bases outside the gene matches. The CDR3 DNA follows: TGCGCCAGCAGTCAATCCAGGACTAGCGGGAGGGCCGGGGACATTCAGTACTTC. Translated: CASSQSRTSGRAGDIQYF.

V usage is TRBV7-2 and J usage is TRBJ2-7; 10 nucleotides agree with TRBD2. Unmatched junction bases numbered 6, after V lost 5 bases and J lost 2 bases. The CDR3 length is 15 residues. Per germline, CDR1 SGHTA and CDR2 FQGNSA. CDR3: CASSPGLAPAYEQYF. For the CDR3, the DNA is TGTGCCAGCAGCCCGGGACTAGCGCCCGCCTACGAGCAGTACTTC.

The chain recombines TRBV28 with TRBJ2-3; a weak D match, TRBD2 (5 bases). This CDR3 contains 14 residues. Germline V gives CDR1 MDHEN, CDR2 SYDVKM. Trimming cost V 2 bases and J 4 bases, with 10 bases left between them. CDR3: CASSLQLDSDTQYF. The DNA of the CDR3 is TGTGCCAGCAGTTTACAACTAGACTCAGATACGCAGTATTTT.

CDR3 in DNA: TGTGCCAGCAGCTCAAGTAGGCGCAACCAAGAGACCCAGTACTTC. Translated: CASSSSRRNQETQYF. The rearrangement uses TRBV11-2 and TRBJ2-5; unclear D gene. The germline CDR1 and CDR2 sequences are SGHAT and FQNNGV. V was trimmed by 4 bases and J by 0 bases, leaving 12 bases between them. This CDR3 is built from 15 residues.

The rearrangement joins TRBV10-2 to TRBJ2-2, with 7 bases fitting TRBD1. The CDR3 covers 14 residues. Trimming took 7 bases from V and 1 from J; bases not matched to a gene: 3. The germline V gene encodes CDR1 WSHSY and CDR2 SAAADI. The CDR3 here is CASKDRKNTGELFF. For the CDR3, the DNA is TGCGCCAGCAAGGACAGGAAGAACACCGGGGAGCTGTTTTTT.

This chain joins TRBV5-4 and TRBJ1-2; possibly TRBD1 for D (6 bases). The germline V gene has CDR1 SGHNT and CDR2 YYREEE (reference sequence). The CDR3 loop spans 16 amino acids. V dropped 4 bases and J dropped 5 bases, with 21 bases sitting between them. CDR3 sequence: CASSQGVVGGSYGYTF. The CDR3 DNA is TGTGCCAGCAGCCAAGGGGTCGTCGGGGGCTCGTATGGCTACACCTTC.

The CDR3 DNA is TGCGCCAGCAGTCAATCGATCACTAGCGAACCCTACAATGAGCAGTTCTTC. Translated: CASSQSITSEPYNEQFF. This chain uses TRBV23-1 with TRBJ2-1; 7 bases are a match to TRBD2. TRBV23-1 is classed as an ORF, of uncertain function. With 0 bases clipped from V and 2 bases from J, the junction kept 7 bases outside the gene matches. The CDR3 spans 17 residues.

The chain couples TRBV27 to TRBJ2-7, with 7 bases lining up with TRBD2. CDR3 length: 14 residues. The V gene's germline CDR1 is MNHEY and CDR2 SMNVEV (reference sequence). The ends lost 2 bases at V and 4 bases at J; junction bases unmatched: 5. CDR3 nucleotides: TGTGCCAGCAGTTTAAGGGAGGGCCATTACGAGCAGTACTTC. It encodes CASSLREGHYEQYF.

V and J are TRBV9 and TRBJ2-7; D may be TRBD1 (6 bases). V gave up 0 bases and J gave up 5 bases, with 12 bases separating them. The V gene's germline CDR1 is SGDLS and CDR2 YYNGEE. The length of the CDR3 is 14 residues. Here the CDR3 reads CASSVAGVLDEQYF. The CDR3 region has the DNA TGTGCCAGCAGCGTAGCAGGGGTCCTAGACGAGCAGTACTTC.

This chain joins TRBV5-6 and TRBJ2-7; D is ambiguous. The CDR3 sequence is 12 residues long. From germline, CDR1 is SGHDT and CDR2 YYEEEE. The V end lost 0 bases, the J end lost 4 bases, and 5 bases lay between the germline ends. CDR3 sequence (DNA): TGTGCCAGCAGCTTGGCCGCTTACGAGCAGTACTTC. Translating it yields CASSLAAYEQYF.

Concerning this clone: A junction boundary mismatches the germline segment, possibly from a read error. This chain joins TRBV14 and TRBJ2-1; D is ambiguous. Germline CDR1 SGHDN, CDR2 FVKESK. The CDR3 is made up of 16 amino acids. The CDR3 sequence: CASSQDPLFLQDERFF. The CDR3 DNA follows: TGTGCCAGCAGCCAAGACCCATTATTCCTCCAGGATGAGCGGTTCTTC.

The chain carries TRBV5-1 and TRBJ2-1; 10 nucleotides agree with TRBD2. The CDR3 covers 14 residues. CDR1 is SGHRS, CDR2 YFSETQ, per germline. V gave up 2 bases and J gave up 9 bases; unmatched junction bases: 5. CDR3 DNA: TGCGCCAGCAGCTTTCGGATAGCGGGGGGTGAGCAGTTCTTC. Its translation: CASSFRIAGGEQFF. Using reference TRBV5-1 and TRBJ2-1 for the parts outside the CDR3, the full variable domain is KAGVTQTPRYLIKTRGQQVTLSCSPISGHRSVSWYQQTPGQGLQFLFEYFSETQRNKGNFPGRFSGRQFSNSRSEMNVSTLELGDSALYLCASSFRIAGGEQFFGPGTRLTVL.

The V gene is TRBV7-9, the J gene TRBJ2-1; a possible D gene is TRBD2 (5 bases). The V gene's germline CDR1 is SEHNR and CDR2 FQNEAQ (reference sequence). V lost 1 base to trimming and J lost 0 bases, with 13 bases between them. The CDR3 is 17 amino acids. The CDR3 sequence is CASSLGGRVSSYNEQFF. CDR3 DNA: TGTGCCAGCAGCTTAGGTGGGCGGGTCAGCTCCTACAATGAGCAGTTCTTC. The whole variable domain, filled in from reference TRBV7-9 and TRBJ2-1, reads DTGVSQNPRHKITKRGQNVTFRCDPISEHNRLYWYRQTLGQGPEFLTYFQNEAQLEKSRLLSDRFSAERPKGSFSTLEIQRTEQGDSAMYLCASSLGGRVSSYNEQFFGPGTRLTVL.

This chain joins TRBV6-5 and TRBJ2-1, with 8 bases identical to TRBD2. The ends lost 8 bases at V and 10 bases at J; junction bases unmatched: 7. Germline CDR1 MNHEY, CDR2 SVGAGI. This CDR3 has 12 residues. Here the CDR3 reads CASRRTSREQFF. The CDR3 DNA sequence: TGTGCCAGCCGTCGGACTAGCCGGGAGCAGTTCTTC.

The rearrangement links TRBV6-5 to TRBJ2-2, with a possible D match to TRBD1 (6 bases). The CDR3 extends over 15 amino acids. Trimming stripped 7 bases from V and 0 bases from J, with 12 bases between. CDR1 and CDR2 (germline): MNHEY, SVGAGI. CDR3: CASTPAGANTGELFF. DNA of the CDR3: TGTGCCAGCACCCCCGCAGGGGCGAACACCGGGGAGCTGTTTTTT.